The present T cell receptor (gamma chain) was sequenced within a study of γδ T cells in repeated Plasmodium falciparum infection. Vgamma9/Vdelta2+ and Vdelta2-negative gammadelta T cells were flow-sorted from PBMC for bulk sequencing. Each sorted gammadelta sample had TRG and TRD chains sequenced. TCRdb reran clone calling via CATT on the multiplex PCR reads. This sample has 13,000 to 15,000 gamma-chain clones, with roughly 1.5% found just once. This clone was detected a few times. With only one base between it and a far larger clone, this is likely a read error. The same CDR3 can be traced to other DNA sequences in this sample. The CDR3 is 13 amino acids. CDR1 GITISATS and CDR2 ISYDGTV come from the germline V gene (reference sequence).

The chain is built from TRGV9 and TRGJP. The J gene is absent in TCRdb and was assigned here via DNA matching to germline. The sequencing sample was made of gamma-delta T cells from blood. The source is a pool of human donors (malaria-infected and uninfected, not separated). CDR3 loop: CALWELGKKIKVF. CDR3 nucleotides: TGTGCCTTGTGGGAGTTGGGCAAGAAAATCAAGGTATTT.